A single sample gave rise to the 6 T cell receptor beta chains below, sequenced in a study of T-cell memory formation after mild COVID-19. TCRdb re-called the 5' RACE reads with MiXCR, one entry per CDR3 protein. The table includes approximately 580,000 distinct CDR3 sequences, about 20% detected once. Sample: PBMCs or a T cell subset sorted from them (not recorded which). These receptors all stem from an adult woman who had mild COVID-19 (a few samples of this study predate the infection). Cell type and time point are not known.

The genes are TRBV5-1 and TRBJ2-7; D unclear. The germline V gene encodes CDR1 SGHRS and CDR2 YFSETQ. The CDR3 is 14 residues long. The germline V and J ends were trimmed by 3 bases and 0 bases, with 10 bases remaining between them. In DNA form, the CDR3 reads TGCGCCAGCAGCTCTGCCCGTAGCTCCTACGAGCAGTACTTC. Amino acids: CASSSARSSYEQYF.

The chain joins TRBV24-1 to TRBJ2-5; D possibly matches TRBD1 or TRBD2 (7 bases each). CDR3 length: 17 amino acids. Between the trimmed V and J ends, which lost 4 bases and 2 bases, there was a span of 19 bases. Germline V gives CDR1 KGHDR, CDR2 SFDVKD. The CDR3 reads CATSEGGGRGGQETQYF. The CDR3 nucleotides read TGTGCCACCAGTGAAGGGGGCGGCAGGGGAGGGCAAGAGACCCAGTACTTC.

This clonotype has a count of ten or more. V and J are TRBV4-2 and TRBJ2-7; D assignment may be TRBD1 or TRBD2 (6 bases each). Germline CDR1 reads LGHNA; CDR2 reads YNFKEQ. Trimming took 4 bases from V and 4 from J, leaving 11 bases between them. The CDR3 contains 13 residues. DNA of the CDR3: TGTGCCAGCAGCCTACCGGGGGCGTACGAGCAGTACTTC. As protein: CASSLPGAYEQYF.

V and J are TRBV18 and TRBJ2-4; the D gene is possibly TRBD1 (7 bases). Germline V CDR1 and CDR2: KGHSH, LQKENI. Trimming removed 2 bases at V and 7 bases at J, with 15 bases between. The CDR3 is 15 residues long. The DNA of the CDR3 is TGTGCCAGCTCACCAGTGGAGGGGGCGAAGAACATTCAGTACTTC. Translating gives CASSPVEGAKNIQYF.

This rearrangement joins TRBV30 to TRBJ2-5, with D tentatively TRBD2 (5 bases). This CDR3 comprises 15 residues. Trimming shortened V by 0 bases and J by 1 base, and 12 bases separated the two germline ends. Germline V gives CDR1 GTSNPN, CDR2 SVGIG (reference sequence). The CDR3 region has the DNA TGTGCCTGGAGTGTACGGGGTCCCTTCCAAGAGACCCAGTACTTC. Translated: CAWSVRGPFQETQYF.

The chain has TRBV12-3 or TRBV12-4 and TRBJ2-1; 11 bases agree with TRBD2. V trimming: 8 bases; J trimming: 6 bases; junction bases outside the gene matches: 6. The CDR3 is 14 residues long. The CDR3 reads CASVSLAGGNEQFF. The DNA for the CDR3 is TGTGCCAGCGTTTCCCTAGCGGGAGGCAATGAGCAGTTCTTC.